The following is a T cell receptor beta chain sequence with its context. These data are taken from a study of blood T cell repertoires in COVID-19. Some clones are missing from TCRdb's copy, which holds only in-frame ones; the method was immunoSEQ multiplex PCR. This sample yields about 240,000 clones, of which nearly 85% are seen a single time; more than 5% belongs to the top ten. The CDR3 runs 15 residues. Germline V lookup: CDR1 KGHSH, CDR2 LQKENI. With 3 bases clipped from V and 7 bases from J, the junction kept 9 bases outside the gene matches. The sequencing sample was made of peripheral blood. The chain links TRBV18 to TRBJ2-1; 7 bases are a match to TRBD2. The receptor was derived from a human donor in a cohort sampled during active COVID-19. The CDR3 region has the DNA TGTGCCAGCTCACCGGTCGCGGGAGTGTGGAATGAGCAGTTCTTC. This encodes CASSPVAGVWNEQFF.